The clone carrying this TCR beta chain was picked up many times. Antigen: not known. The sample comes from a study of CD8 T cells in ankylosing spondylitis. Overall study findings and caveats: According to the report, clones linked to the disease were significantly enriched in matched synovial fluid samples taken from ankylosing spondylitis patients. For ankylosing spondylitis blood, a TCR beta motif of about 8 highly homologous variants appeared characteristic.

The CDR3 sequence is 17 residues long. V lost 0 bases, J lost 3 bases, and 5 bases stayed unmatched. CDR1 SGHTA and CDR2 FQGTGA come from the germline V gene. Generation of TCR beta libraries employed quantitative 5'-RACE incorporating molecular barcodes. TCRdb processed the 5' RACE reads anew with MiXCR; each CDR3 protein has one entry. The table shows about 130,000 distinct CDR3 sequences, with roughly an eighth occurring only once. Sequenced sample: blood, either unsorted or a sorted T cell fraction (not recorded which). The TCR was taken from a female donor with ankylosing spondylitis or in good health (not recorded which). V gene TRBV7-3 combines with J gene TRBJ2-2, with TRBD1 matching over 9 bases. The CDR3 here is CASSLTWDRADTGELFF. The CDR3 bases are TGTGCCAGCAGCTTAACGTGGGACAGGGCGGACACCGGGGAGCTGTTTTTT.